This T cell receptor (beta chain) originates from a study of blood T cells in healthy people across ages. Primed by a sample-barcoded 5' primer and a J-beta primer mix, a second PCR proceeded for about 7 to 12 cycles. Sequencing recovered at least 3 million CDR3-containing paired-end reads from each sample. A single record per CDR3 protein comes from TCRdb applying MiXCR to the 5' RACE reads. The sample lists hundreds of thousands of distinct CDR3 sequences; approximately 49% were seen once. The CDR3 is 18 amino acids. Germline CDR1 and CDR2: MNHEY and SVGEGT. Trimming took 3 bases from V and 5 from J, leaving 22 bases between them.

Material: blood. The J gene is TRBJ2-2, the V gene TRBV6-2 or TRBV6-3; D is possibly TRBD2 (6 bases). The sequence derives from a man aged 30-40 years in good health. The DNA for the CDR3 is TGTGCCAGCAGTTATTCCCGGCGGGGACCCCTGGGAACCGGGGAGCTGTTTTTT. Encoded protein: CASSYSRRGPLGTGELFF.